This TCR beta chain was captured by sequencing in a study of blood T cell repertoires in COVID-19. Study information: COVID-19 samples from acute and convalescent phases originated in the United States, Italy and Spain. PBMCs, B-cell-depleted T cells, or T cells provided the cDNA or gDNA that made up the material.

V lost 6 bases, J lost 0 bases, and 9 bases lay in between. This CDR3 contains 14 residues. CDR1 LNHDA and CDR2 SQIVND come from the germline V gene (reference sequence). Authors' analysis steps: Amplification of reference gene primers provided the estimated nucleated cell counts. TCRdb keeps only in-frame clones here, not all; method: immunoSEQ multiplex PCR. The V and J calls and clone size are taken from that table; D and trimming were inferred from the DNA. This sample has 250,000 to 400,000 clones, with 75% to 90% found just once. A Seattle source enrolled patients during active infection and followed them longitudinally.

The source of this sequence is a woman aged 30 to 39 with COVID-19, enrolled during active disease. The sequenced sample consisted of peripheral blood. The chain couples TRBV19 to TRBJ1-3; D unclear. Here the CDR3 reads CASSSVPSGNTIYF. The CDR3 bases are TGTGCCAGTAGCTCGGTCCCCTCTGGAAACACCATATATTTT.